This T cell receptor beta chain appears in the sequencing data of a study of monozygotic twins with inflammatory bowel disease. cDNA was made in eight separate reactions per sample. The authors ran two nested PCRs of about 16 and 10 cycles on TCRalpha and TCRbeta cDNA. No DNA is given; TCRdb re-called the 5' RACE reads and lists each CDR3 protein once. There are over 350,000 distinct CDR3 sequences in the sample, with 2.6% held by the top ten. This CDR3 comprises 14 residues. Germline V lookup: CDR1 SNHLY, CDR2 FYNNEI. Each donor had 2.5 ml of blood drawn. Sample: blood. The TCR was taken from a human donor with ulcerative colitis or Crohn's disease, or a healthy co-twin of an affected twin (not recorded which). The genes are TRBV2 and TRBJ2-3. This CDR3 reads CASSVLRHTDTQYF. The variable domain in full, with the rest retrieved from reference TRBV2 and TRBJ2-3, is EPEVTQTPSHQVTQMGQEVILRCVPISNHLYFYWYRQILGQKVEFLVSFYNNEISEKSEIFDDQFSVERPDGSNFTLKIRSTKLEDSAMYFCASSVLRHTDTQYFGPGTRLTVL.